The text below deals with one T cell receptor beta chain. This sample was included in a study of blood T cell repertoires in COVID-19. Germline trimming cut 6 bases from V and 4 bases from J; bases unmatched to any gene: 1. This CDR3 comprises 13 residues. Some clones are missing from TCRdb's copy, which holds only in-frame ones; the method was immunoSEQ multiplex PCR. Here the sample spans roughly 110,000 clones, approximately 88% being singletons. This chain uses TRBV12-3 or TRBV12-4 with TRBJ1-5; 9 nucleotides agree with TRBD1. Sequenced: peripheral blood. The sequence came from a woman in her 70s with acute or convalescent COVID-19. CDR3 amino acids: CASRGTGNQPQHF. CDR3 DNA: TGTGCCAGCAGGGGGACAGGGAATCAGCCCCAGCATTTT.